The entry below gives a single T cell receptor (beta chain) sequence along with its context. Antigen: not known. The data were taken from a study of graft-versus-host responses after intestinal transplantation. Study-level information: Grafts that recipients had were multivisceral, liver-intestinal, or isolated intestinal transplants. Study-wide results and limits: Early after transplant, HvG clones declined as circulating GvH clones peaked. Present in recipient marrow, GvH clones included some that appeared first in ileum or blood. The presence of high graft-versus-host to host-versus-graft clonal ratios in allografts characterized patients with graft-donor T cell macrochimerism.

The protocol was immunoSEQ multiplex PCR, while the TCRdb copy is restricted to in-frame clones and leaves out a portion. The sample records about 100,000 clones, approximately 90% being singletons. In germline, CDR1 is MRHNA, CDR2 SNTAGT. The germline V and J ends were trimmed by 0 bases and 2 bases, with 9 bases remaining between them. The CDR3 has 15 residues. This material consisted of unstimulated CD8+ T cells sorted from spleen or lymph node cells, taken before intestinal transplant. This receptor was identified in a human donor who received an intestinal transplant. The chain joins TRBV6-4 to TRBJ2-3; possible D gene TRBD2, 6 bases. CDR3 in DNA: TGTGCCAGCAGTGACTCAGGGACTTCCACAGATACGCAGTATTTT. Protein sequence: CASSDSGTSTDTQYF.